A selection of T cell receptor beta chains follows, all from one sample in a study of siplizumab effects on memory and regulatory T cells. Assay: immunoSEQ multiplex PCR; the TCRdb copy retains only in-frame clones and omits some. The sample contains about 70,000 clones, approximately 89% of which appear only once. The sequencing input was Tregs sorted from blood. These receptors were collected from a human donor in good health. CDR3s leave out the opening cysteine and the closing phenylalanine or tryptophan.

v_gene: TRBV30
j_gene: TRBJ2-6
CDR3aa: AGPLSSGANVLT

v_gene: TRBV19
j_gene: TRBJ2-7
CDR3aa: ASSVPGQQPWQY

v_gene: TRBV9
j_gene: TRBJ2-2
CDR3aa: ASSATSIGELF

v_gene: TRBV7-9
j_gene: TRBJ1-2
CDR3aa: ASSFPRNYGYT

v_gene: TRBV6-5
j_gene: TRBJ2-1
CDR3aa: ASRTSSYNEQF

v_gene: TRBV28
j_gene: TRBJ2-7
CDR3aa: ASSSLTSGRGTRDEQY

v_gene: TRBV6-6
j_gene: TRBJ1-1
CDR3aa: ASLPAAWTEAF

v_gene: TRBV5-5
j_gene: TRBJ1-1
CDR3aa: ASSFGRGLGDLEAF

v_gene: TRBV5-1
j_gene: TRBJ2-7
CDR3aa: ASSLVGGPLYEQY

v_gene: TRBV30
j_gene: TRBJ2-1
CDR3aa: AWRTSGRQF

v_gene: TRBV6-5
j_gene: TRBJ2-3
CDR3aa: ASSYGVTDTQY

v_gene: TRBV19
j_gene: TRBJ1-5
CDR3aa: ASSSMDISQH

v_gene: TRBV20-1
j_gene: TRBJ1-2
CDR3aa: SATGDYGYT

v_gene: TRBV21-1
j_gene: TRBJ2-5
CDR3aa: ASSKRLGAGLGETQY

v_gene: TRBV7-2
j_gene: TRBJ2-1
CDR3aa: ASSLVLVGNEQF

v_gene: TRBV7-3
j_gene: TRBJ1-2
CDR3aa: ASSLTSGSIYGYT

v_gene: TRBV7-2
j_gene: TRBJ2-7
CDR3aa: ASSLAEGLAGEGY

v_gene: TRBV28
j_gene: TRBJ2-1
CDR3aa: ASSPFDSFSYNEQF

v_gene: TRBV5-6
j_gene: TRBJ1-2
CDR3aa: ASSFWTGVGYT

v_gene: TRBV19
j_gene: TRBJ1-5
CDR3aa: ASSITGGVRRQPQH

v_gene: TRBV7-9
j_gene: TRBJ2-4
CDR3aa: ASSWDGGVGAKNIQY

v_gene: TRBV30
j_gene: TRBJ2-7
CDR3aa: AWSRTVGWYEQY

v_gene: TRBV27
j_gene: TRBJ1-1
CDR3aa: ASSLVWQGGGNTEAF

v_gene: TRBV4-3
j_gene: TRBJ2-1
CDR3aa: ASSLAGGPGSYNEQF

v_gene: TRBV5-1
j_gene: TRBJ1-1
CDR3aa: ASSLGTGNTEAF

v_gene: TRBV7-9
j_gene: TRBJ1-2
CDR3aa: ASSLARTGNYGYT

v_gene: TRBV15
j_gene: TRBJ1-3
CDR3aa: ATSRVGGGNTIY

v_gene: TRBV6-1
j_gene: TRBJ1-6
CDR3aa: ASSEVFKTGNKIGSPLH

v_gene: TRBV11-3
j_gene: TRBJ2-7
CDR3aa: ASSLSGTQQY

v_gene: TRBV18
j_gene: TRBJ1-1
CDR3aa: ASSPRSLNTEAF

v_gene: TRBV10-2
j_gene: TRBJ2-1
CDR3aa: ASSESWNEQF

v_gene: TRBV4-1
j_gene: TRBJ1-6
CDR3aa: ASSQAPMESPPLH

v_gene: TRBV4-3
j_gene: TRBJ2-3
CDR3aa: ASSQTPPLADYITDTQY

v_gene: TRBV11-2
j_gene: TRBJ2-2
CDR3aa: ASSFSRRDGELF

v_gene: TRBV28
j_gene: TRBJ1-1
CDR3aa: ASSARQGGEAF

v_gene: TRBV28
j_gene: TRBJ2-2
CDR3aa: ASSMGGWTGELF

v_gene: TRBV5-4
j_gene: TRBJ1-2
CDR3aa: ASSGVRGDYGYT

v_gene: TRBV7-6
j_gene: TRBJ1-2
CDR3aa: ASSLEGRGYGYT

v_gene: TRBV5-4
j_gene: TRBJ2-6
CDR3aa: ASSMRAGSPGANVLT

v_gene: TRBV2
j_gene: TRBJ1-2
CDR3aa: ASSQGPDGFDGYT

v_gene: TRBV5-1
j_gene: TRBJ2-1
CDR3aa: ASSRTSGAYNEQF

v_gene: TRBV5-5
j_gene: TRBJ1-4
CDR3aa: ASSRTGATNEKLF

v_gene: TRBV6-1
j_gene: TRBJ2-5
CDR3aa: ASSPGVQETQY

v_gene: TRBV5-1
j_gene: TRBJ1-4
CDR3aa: ASSLTGGVEKLF

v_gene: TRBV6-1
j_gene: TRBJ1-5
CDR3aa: ASSEAQTALSGQPQH

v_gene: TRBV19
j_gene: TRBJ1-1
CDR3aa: ASRYKGITEAF

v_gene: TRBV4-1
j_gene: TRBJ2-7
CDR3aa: ASSQGGLASTYEQY

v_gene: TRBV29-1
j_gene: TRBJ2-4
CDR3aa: SVLIGRAKNIQY

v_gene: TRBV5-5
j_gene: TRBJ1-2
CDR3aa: ASSLAGALYGYT

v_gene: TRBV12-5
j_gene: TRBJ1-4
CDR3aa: ASGQTTGGGFMNPNEKLF

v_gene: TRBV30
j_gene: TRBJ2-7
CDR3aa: AWAQGFEQY

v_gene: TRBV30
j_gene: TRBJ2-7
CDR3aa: AWSVLGRGREQY

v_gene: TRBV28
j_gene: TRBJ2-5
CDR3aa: ASSFLVMYQETQY

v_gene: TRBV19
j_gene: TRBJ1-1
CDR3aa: ASSIRMGQNTEAF

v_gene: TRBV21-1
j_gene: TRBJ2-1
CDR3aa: ASSIKGPELAGCREQF

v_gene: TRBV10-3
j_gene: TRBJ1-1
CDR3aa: AISDISTEAF

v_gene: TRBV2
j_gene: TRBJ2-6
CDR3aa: ASSSDRTGANVLT